These T cell receptor beta chains were read from a single sample in a study of cytomegalovirus exposure and HLA in healthy donors. Sequenced by immunoSEQ multiplex PCR; TCRdb stores in-frame clones only, minus some. The sample yields roughly 310,000 clones, approximately 88% seen once. The sequenced sample consisted of PBMCs. All receptors come from a man aged 30 to 39 in good health and CMV-seronegative. Each CDR3 is given with its conserved first and last residue. The order of the fields is J gene, V gene, clone size, D gene, CDR3 protein, CDR3 DNA. D genes are given only for firm matches. Size tells how often a clone was seen (once, few, many) or the class of an expanded clone, and some rows leave it out.

j_gene: TRBJ2-6
v_gene: TRBV10-1
abundance: -
d_gene: TRBD1
CDR3aa: CASSVQGIVSGANVLTF
CDR3nt: TGCGCCAGCAGTGTACAGGGGATCGTCTCTGGGGCCAACGTCCTGACTTTC

j_gene: TRBJ1-1
v_gene: TRBV5-1
abundance: -
d_gene: -
CDR3aa: CASSLILNTEAFF
CDR3nt: TGCGCCAGCAGCTTAATATTGAACACTGAAGCTTTCTTT

j_gene: TRBJ1-1
v_gene: TRBV6-5
abundance: once
d_gene: TRBD1
CDR3aa: CASTGQANTEAFF
CDR3nt: TGTGCCAGCACCGGACAGGCGAACACTGAAGCTTTCTTT

j_gene: TRBJ1-2
v_gene: TRBV27
abundance: -
d_gene: TRBD1
CDR3aa: CASSAHSTGLGYGYTF
CDR3nt: TGTGCCAGCAGTGCCCATTCGACAGGGCTAGGCTATGGCTACACCTTC

j_gene: TRBJ2-7
v_gene: TRBV7-9
abundance: -
d_gene: TRBD1
CDR3aa: CASSSPTGSSYEQYF
CDR3nt: TGTGCCAGCAGCTCCCCGACAGGGAGTTCCTACGAGCAGTACTTC

j_gene: TRBJ1-1
v_gene: TRBV5-1
abundance: -
d_gene: -
CDR3aa: CASSFYRADTEAFF
CDR3nt: TGCGCCAGCAGCTTTTACAGGGCAGACACTGAAGCTTTCTTT

j_gene: TRBJ1-5
v_gene: TRBV29-1
abundance: -
d_gene: TRBD1
CDR3aa: CSVVLGQGNQPQHF
CDR3nt: TGCAGCGTTGTTTTGGGACAGGGGAATCAGCCCCAGCATTTT

j_gene: TRBJ1-5
v_gene: TRBV6-1
abundance: -
d_gene: TRBD1
CDR3aa: CASSETTGVHQPQHF
CDR3nt: TGTGCCAGCAGTGAAACGACAGGGGTTCATCAGCCCCAGCATTTT

j_gene: TRBJ2-1
v_gene: TRBV6-6
abundance: -
d_gene: TRBD1
CDR3aa: CASSFRQGAYEQFF
CDR3nt: TGTGCCAGCAGTTTCCGGCAGGGGGCTTATGAGCAGTTCTTC

j_gene: TRBJ2-7
v_gene: TRBV7-2
abundance: -
d_gene: TRBD1
CDR3aa: CASSWAGTGGRYEQYF
CDR3nt: TGTGCCAGCAGCTGGGCCGGGACAGGGGGTCGCTACGAGCAGTACTTC

j_gene: TRBJ1-5
v_gene: TRBV11-2
abundance: few
d_gene: TRBD1
CDR3aa: CASSLDGQGSQPQHF
CDR3nt: TGTGCCAGCAGCTTAGACGGACAGGGGTCTCAGCCCCAGCATTTT